This T cell receptor (beta chain) was found in a study of blood T cell repertoires in COVID-19. Overall study context: PBMCs, B-cell-depleted T cells, or T cells provided the cDNA or gDNA that made up the material.

As handled by the study authors: Reference gene primer amplification in the assay estimated nucleated cell counts. Profiled with immunoSEQ multiplex PCR; TCRdb holds only in-frame clones, not every one. Clone size and V and J calls were adopted from that table, with D and trimming inferred from the DNA. The sample holds about 150,000 clones, roughly three quarters seen once. Adults between about 18 and 89 years of age took part from under 25 US areas. Each recovered donor of Cohort 3 presented with two negative PCRs, clearance, or symptom resolution. The sequence came from a woman between 45 and 60 years old who had recovered from COVID-19. The specimen sequenced was PBMCs or T cells enriched from blood (not recorded which).

In nucleotides, the CDR3 is TGTGCCAGCAGGGACGAGGGGGGGCCCACCGGGGAGCTGTTTTTT. This encodes CASRDEGGPTGELFF. This chain links TRBV2 with TRBJ2-2, with a tentative D call TRBD2 (7 bases). The CDR3 is 15 residues long. Germline V gene sequence: CDR1 SNHLY, CDR2 FYNNEI. V shed 6 bases and J shed 4 bases, with 15 bases lying between them.